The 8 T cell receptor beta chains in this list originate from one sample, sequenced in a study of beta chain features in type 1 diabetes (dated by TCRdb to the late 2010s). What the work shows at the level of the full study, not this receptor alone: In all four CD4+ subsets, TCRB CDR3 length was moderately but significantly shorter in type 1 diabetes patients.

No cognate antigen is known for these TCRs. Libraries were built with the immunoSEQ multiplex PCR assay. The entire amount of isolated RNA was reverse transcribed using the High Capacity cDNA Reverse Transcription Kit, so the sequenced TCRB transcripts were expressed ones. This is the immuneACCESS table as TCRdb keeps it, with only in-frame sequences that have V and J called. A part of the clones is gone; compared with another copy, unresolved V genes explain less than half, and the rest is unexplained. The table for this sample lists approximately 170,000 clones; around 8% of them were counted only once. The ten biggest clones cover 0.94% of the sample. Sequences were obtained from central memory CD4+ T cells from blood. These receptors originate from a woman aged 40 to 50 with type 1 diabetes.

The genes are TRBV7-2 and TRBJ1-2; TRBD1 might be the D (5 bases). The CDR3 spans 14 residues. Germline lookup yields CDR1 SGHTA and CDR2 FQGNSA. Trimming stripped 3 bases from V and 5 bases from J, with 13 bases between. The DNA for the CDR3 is TGTGCCAGCAGCTTTTCCCAGGGCGCTTATGGCTACACCTTC. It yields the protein CASSFSQGAYGYTF.

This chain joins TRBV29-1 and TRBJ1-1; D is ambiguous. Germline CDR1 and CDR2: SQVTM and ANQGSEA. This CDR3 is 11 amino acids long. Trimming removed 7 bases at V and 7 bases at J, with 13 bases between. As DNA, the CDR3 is TGCAGCGCTGGCCCGGGAGGTGAAGCTTTCTTT. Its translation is CSAGPGGEAFF. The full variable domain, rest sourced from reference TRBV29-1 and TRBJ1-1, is SAVISQKPSRDICQRGTSLTIQCQVDSQVTMMFWYRQQPGQSLTLIATANQGSEATYESGFVIDKFPISRPNLTFSTLTVSNMSPEDSSIYLCSAGPGGEAFFGQGTRLTVV.

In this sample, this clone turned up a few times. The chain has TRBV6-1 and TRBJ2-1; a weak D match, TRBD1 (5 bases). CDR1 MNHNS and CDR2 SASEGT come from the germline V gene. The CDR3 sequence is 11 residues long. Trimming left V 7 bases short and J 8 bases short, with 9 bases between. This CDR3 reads CASKGFDEQFF. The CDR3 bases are TGTGCCAGCAAGGGGTTCGATGAGCAGTTCTTC.

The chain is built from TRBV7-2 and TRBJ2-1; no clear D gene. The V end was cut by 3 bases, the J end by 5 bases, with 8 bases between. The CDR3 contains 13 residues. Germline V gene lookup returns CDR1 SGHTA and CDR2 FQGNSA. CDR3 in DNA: TGTGCCAGCAGCTTTGATCGGGACAATGAGCAGTTCTTC. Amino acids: CASSFDRDNEQFF.

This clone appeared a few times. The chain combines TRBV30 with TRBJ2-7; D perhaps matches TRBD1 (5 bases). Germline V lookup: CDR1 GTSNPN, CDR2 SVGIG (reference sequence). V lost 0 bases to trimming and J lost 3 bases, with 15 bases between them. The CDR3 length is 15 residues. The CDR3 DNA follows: TGTGCCTGGAGTGTAAAAGGGGCGAACATCTACGAGCAGTACTTC. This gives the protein CAWSVKGANIYEQYF.

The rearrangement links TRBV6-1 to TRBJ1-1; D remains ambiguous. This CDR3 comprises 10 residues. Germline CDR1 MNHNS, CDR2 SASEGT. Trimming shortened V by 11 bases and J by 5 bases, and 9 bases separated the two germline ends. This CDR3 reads CAAGRTEAFF. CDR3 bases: TGTGCCGCGGGAAGGACTGAAGCTTTCTTT.

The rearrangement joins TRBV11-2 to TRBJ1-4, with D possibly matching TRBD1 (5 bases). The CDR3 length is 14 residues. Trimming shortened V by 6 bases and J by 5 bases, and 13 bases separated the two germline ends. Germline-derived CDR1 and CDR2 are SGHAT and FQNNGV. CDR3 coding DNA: TGTGCCAGCAGTTCGACAGTACAGAATGAAAAACTGTTTTTT. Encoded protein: CASSSTVQNEKLFF.

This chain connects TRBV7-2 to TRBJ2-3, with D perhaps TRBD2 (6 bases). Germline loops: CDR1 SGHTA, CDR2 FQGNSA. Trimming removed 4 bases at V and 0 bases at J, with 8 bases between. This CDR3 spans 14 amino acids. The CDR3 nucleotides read TGTGCCAGCAGCTGGGGACTTAGCACAGATACGCAGTATTTT. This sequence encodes CASSWGLSTDTQYF.